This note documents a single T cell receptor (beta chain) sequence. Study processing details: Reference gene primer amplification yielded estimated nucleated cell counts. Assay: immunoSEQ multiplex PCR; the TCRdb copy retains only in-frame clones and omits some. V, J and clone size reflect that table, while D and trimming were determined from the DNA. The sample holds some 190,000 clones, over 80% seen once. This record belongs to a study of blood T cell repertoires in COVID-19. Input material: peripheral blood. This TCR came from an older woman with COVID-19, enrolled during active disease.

Here the CDR3 DNA reads TGTGCCAGCAGCTCTGACAGGGGGACGCCCCAGCATTTT. Its protein is CASSSDRGTPQHF. The rearrangement links TRBV6-5 to TRBJ1-5, with 9 nucleotides matching TRBD1. The germline V gene encodes CDR1 MNHEY and CDR2 SVGAGI. Germline trimming cut 6 bases from V and 9 bases from J; bases unmatched to any gene: 6. The CDR3 runs 13 residues.